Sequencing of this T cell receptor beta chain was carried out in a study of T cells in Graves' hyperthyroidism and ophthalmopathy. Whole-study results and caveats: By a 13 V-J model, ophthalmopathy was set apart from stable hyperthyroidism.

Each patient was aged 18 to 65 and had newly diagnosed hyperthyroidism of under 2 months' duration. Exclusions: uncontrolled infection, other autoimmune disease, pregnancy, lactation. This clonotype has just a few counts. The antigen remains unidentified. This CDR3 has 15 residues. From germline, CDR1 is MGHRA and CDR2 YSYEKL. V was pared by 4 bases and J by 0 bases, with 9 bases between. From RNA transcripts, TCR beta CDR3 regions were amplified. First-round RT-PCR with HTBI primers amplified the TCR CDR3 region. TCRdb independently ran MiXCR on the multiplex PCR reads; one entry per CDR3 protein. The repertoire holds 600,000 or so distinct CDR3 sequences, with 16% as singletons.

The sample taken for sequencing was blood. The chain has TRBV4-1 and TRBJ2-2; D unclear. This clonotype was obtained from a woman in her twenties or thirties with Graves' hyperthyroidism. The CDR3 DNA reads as TGCGCCAGCAGCCCTCGACTGGCGAACACCGGGGAGCTGTTTTTT. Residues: CASSPRLANTGELFF.